This T cell receptor (beta chain) was recorded in a study of T cell changes during pregnancy in multiple sclerosis. Some clones are missing from TCRdb's copy, which holds only in-frame ones; the method was immunoSEQ multiplex PCR. The repertoire includes tens of thousands of clones, 90% of them detected once, and more than 9% sits in the top ten. With 5 bases clipped from V and 5 bases from J, the junction kept 7 bases outside the gene matches. In germline, CDR1 is SGHDT, CDR2 YYEEEE. The CDR3 runs to 15 residues. The chain combines TRBV5-6 with TRBJ1-4, with 9 bases identical to TRBD1. The sample consisted of peripheral blood, taken after pregnancy. The sequence was collected from a female donor in good health, enrolled as a control in a pregnancy study. CDR3 loop: CASRRTGTGNEKLFF. The CDR3 DNA sequence: TGTGCCAGCAGGCGGACCGGGACAGGGAATGAAAAACTGTTTTTT.